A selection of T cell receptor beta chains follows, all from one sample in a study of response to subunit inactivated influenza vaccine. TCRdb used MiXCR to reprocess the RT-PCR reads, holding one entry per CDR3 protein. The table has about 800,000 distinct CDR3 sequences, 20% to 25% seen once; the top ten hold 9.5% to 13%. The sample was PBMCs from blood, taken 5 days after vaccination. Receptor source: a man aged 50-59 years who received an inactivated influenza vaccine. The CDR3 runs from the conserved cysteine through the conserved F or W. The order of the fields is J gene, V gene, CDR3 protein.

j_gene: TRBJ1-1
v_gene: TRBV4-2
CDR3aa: CASSQGLRDMTEAFF

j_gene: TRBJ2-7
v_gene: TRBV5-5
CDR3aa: CASSLAGQTIYEQYF

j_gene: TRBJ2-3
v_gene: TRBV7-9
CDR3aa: CASSLGSGPNTQYF

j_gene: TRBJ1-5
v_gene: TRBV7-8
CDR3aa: CASSLNGPQPQHF

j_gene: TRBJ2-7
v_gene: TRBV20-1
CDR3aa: CSAPIESYEQYF

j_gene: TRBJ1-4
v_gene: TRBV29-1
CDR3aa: CSVAEGEEKLFF

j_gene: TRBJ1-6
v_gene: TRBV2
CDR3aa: CASSEGGGFSNSPLHF

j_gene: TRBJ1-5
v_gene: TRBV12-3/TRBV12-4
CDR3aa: CASSRTPGTGQPQHF

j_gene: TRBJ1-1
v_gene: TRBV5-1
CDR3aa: CASSLALGQGANTEAFF

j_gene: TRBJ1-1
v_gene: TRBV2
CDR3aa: CASSATDMNTEAFF

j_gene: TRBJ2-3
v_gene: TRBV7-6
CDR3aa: CASSPGTSRDTQYF

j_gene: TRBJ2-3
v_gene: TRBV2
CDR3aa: CASSEARGQGMRDTQYF

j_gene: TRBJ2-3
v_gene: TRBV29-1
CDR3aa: CSVEGTNTDTQYF

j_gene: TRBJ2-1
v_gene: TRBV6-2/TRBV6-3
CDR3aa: CASSYSTGPVGGRNPSYNEQFF

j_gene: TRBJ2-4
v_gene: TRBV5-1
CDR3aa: CASSYGLAGGPGAKNIQYF

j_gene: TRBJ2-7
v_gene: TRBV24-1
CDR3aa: CATSGAGTGSYEQYF

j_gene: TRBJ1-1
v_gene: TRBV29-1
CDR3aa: CSVFRDTEAFF

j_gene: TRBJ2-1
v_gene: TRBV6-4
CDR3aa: CASSESRGLNNEQFF

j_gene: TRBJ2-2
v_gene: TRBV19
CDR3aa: CASSAPLAGELFF

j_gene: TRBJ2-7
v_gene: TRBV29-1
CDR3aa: CSVGTSGASDEQYF

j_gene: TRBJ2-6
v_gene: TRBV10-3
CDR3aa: CAIQVSSGANVLTF

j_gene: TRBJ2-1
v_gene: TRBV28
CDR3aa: CASSLGTSGSHEQFF

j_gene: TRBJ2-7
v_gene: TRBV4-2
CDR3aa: CASSQDLDGYEQYF

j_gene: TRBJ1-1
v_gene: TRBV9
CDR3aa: CASSSRGWNEAFF

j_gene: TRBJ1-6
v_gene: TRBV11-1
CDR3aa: CASSLGAGFQALDSPLHF

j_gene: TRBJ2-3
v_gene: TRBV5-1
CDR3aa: CASSLYGPGDTQYF

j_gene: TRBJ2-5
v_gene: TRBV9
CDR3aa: CASSVGSLRETQYF

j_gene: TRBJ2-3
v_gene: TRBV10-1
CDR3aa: CASSDGQAFTDTQYF